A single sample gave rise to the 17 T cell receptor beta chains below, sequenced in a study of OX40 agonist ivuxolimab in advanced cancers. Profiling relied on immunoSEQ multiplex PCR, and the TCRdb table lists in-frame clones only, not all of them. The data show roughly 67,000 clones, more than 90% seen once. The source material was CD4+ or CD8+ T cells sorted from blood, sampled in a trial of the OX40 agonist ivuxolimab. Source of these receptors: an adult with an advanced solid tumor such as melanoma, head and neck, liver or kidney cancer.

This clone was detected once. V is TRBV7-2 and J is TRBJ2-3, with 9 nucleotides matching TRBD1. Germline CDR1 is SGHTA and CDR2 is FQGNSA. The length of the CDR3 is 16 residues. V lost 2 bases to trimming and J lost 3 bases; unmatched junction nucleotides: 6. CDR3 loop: CASSLLYRGPTDTQYF. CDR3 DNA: TGTGCCAGCAGCTTACTTTACAGGGGGCCAACAGATACGCAGTATTTT. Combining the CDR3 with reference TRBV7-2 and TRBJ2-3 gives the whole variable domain GAGVSQSPSNKVTEKGKDVELRCDPISGHTALYWYRQSLGQGLEFLIYFQGNSAPDKSGLPSDRFSAERTGGSVSTLTIQRTQQEDSAVYLCASSLLYRGPTDTQYFGPGTRLTVL.

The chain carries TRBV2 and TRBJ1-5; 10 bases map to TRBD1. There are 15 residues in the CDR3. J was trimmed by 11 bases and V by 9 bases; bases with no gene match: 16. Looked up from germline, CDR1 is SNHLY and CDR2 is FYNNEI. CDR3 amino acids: CASTLGDRGLLAQHF. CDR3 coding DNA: TGTGCCAGTACCCTCGGGGACAGGGGCCTGTTGGCCCAGCATTTT.

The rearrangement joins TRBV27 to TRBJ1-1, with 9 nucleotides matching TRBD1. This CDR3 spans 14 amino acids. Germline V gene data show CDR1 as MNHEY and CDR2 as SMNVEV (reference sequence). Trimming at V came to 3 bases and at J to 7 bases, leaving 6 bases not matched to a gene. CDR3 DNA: TGTGCCAGCAGTTTTCGACAGGGGGTATATGAAGCTTTCTTT. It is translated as CASSFRQGVYEAFF.

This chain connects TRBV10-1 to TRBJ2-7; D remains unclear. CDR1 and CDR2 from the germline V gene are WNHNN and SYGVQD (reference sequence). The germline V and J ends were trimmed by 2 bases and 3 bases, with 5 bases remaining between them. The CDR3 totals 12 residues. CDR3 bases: TGCGCCAGCAGTGAGAAGGACTACGAGCAGTACTTC. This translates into CASSEKDYEQYF.

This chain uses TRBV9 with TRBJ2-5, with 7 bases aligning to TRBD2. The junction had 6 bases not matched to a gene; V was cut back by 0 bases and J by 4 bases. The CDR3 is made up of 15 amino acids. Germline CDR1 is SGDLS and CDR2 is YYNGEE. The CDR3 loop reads CASSVVGGTIETQYF. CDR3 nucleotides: TGTGCCAGCAGCGTAGTGGGAGGGACTATAGAGACCCAGTACTTC.

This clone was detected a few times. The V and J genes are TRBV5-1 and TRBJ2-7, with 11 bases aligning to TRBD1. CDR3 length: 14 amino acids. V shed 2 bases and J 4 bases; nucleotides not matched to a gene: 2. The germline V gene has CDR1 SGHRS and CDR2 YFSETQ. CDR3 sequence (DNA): TGCGCCAGCAGCTTTGGGACAGGGGGGTACGAGCAGTACTTC. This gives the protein CASSFGTGGYEQYF.

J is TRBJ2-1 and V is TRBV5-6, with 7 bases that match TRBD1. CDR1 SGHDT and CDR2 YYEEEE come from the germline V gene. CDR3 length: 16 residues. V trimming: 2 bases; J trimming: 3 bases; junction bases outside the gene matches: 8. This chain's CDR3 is CASSFGTDLLYNEQFF. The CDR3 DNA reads TGTGCCAGCAGCTTCGGGACAGATCTTCTCTACAATGAGCAGTTCTTC. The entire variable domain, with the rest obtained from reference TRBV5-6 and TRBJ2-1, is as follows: DAGVTQSPTHLIKTRGQQVTLRCSPKSGHDTVSWYQQALGQGPQFIFQYYEEEERQRGNFPDRFSGHQFPNYSSELNVNALLLGDSALYLCASSFGTDLLYNEQFFGPGTRLTVL.

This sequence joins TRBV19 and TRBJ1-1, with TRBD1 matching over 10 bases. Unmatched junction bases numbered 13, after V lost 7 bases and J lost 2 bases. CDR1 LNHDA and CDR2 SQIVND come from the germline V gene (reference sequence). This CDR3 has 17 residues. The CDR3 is CASMPRADRGVNTEAFF. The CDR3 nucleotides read TGTGCCAGTATGCCGAGGGCGGACAGGGGGGTAAACACTGAAGCTTTCTTT.

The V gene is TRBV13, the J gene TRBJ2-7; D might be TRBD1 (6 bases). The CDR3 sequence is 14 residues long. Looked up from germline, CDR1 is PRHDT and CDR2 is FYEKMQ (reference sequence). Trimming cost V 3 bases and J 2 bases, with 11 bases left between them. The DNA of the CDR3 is TGTGCCAGCAGCTTCAGTCAGGGGACCTACGAGCAGTACTTC. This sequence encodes CASSFSQGTYEQYF.

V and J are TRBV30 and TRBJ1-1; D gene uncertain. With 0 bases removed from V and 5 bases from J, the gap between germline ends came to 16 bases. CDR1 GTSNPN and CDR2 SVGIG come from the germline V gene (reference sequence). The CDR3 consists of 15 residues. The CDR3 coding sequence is TGTGCCTGGAGTGTACTTGAACTGTCGAGGACTGAAGCTTTCTTT. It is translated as CAWSVLELSRTEAFF.

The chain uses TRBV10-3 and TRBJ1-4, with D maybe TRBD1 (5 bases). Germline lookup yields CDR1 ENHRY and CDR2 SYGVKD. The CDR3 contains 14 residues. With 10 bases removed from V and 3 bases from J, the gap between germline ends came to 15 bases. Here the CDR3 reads CATSRVWANEKLFF. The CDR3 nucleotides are TGTGCCACCTCCAGGGTTTGGGCTAATGAAAAACTGTTTTTT.

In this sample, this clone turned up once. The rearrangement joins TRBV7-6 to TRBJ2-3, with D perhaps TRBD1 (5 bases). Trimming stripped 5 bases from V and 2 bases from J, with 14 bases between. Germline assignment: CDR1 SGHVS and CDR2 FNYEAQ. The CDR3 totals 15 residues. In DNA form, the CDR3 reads TGTGCCAGCAGCGAATCAGGGTTGGACACAGATACGCAGTATTTT. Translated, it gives CASSESGLDTDTQYF.

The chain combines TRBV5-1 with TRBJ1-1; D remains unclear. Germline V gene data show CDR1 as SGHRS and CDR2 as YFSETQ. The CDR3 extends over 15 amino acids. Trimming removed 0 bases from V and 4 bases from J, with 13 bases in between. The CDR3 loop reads CASSLAEVQTTEAFF. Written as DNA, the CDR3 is TGCGCCAGCAGCTTGGCCGAGGTACAGACCACTGAAGCTTTCTTT.

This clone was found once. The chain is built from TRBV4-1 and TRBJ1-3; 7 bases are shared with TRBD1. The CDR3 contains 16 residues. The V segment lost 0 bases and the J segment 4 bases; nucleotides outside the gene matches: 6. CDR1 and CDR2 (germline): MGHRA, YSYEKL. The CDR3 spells CASSQEGDSPGNTIYF. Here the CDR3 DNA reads TGCGCCAGCAGCCAAGAGGGGGACAGCCCCGGAAACACCATATATTTT.

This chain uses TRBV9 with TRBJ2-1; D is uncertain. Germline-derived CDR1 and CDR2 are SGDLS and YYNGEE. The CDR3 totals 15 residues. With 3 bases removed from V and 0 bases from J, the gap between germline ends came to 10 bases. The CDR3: CASSGSSISYNEQFF. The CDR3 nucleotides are TGTGCCAGCAGCGGTAGCTCTATCTCCTACAATGAGCAGTTCTTC.

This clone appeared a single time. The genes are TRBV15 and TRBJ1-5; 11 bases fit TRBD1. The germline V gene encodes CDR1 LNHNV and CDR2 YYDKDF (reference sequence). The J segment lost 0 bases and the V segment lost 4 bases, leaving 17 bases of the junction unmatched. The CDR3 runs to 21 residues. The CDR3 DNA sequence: TGTGCCACCAGCACTGAGATCGTTGGACAGGGGGCAGAAGATAGCAATCAGCCCCAGCATTTT. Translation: CATSTEIVGQGAEDSNQPQHF.

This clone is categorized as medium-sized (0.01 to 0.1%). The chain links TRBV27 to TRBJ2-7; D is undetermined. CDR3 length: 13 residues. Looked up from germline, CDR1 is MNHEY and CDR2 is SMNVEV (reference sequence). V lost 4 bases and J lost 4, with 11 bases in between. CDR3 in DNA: TGTGCCAGCAGTTCGGGCGGATATTACGAGCAGTACTTC. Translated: CASSSGGYYEQYF.